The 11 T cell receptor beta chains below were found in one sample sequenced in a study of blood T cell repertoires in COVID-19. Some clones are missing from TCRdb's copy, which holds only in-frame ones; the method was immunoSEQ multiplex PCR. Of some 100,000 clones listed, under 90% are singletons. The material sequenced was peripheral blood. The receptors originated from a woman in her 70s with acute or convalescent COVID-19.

CDR3 sequence: CASRQGTRLFF. DNA for the CDR3: TGTGCCAGCAGGCAGGGGACCCGGCTGTTTTTT. The chain employs TRBV11-2 and TRBJ1-4, with a weak D call TRBD1 (6 bases). The CDR3 extends over 11 amino acids. V gave up 6 bases and J gave up 14 bases, with 13 bases separating them. Germline CDR1 and CDR2: SGHAT and FQNNGV.

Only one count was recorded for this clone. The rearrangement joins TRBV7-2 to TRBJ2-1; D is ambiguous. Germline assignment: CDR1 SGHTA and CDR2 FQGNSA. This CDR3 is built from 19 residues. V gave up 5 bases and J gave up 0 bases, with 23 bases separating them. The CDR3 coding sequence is TGTGCCAGCAGCCTACAACCTTCGTTCGCGGAAAGCTCCTACAATGAGCAGTTCTTC. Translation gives CASSLQPSFAESSYNEQFF.

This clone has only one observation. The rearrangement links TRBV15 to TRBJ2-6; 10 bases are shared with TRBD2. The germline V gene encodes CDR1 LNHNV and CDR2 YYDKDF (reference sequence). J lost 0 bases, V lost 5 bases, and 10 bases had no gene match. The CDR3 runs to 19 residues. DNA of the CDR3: TGTGCCACCAGCGGCTCCGGGACTAGCGCTCTCTCTGGGGCCAACGTCCTGACTTTC. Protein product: CATSGSGTSALSGANVLTF.

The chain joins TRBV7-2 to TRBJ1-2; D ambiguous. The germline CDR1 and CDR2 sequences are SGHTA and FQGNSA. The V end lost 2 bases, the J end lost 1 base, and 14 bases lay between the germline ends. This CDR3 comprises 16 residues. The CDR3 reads CASSLKARVNNYGYTF. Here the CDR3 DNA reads TGTGCCAGCAGCTTAAAAGCGAGGGTAAATAACTATGGCTACACCTTC.

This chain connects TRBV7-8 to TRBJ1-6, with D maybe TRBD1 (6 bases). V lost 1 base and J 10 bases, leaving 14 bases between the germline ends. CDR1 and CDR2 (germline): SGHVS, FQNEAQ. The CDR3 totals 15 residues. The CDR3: CASSLGLQGWSPLHF. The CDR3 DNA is TGTGCCAGCAGCTTAGGTCTACAGGGTTGGTCACCCCTCCACTTT. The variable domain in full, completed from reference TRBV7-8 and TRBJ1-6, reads GAGVSQSPRYKVAKRGQDVALRCDPISGHVSLFWYQQALGQGPEFLTYFQNEAQLDKSGLPSDRFFAERPEGSVSTLKIQRTQQEDSAVYLCASSLGLQGWSPLHFGNGTRLTVT.

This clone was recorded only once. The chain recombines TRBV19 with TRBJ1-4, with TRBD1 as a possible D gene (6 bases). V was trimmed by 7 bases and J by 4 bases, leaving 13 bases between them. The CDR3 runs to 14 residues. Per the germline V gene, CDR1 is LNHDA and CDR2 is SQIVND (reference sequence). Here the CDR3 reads CASNKDRRNEKLFF. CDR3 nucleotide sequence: TGTGCCAGTAATAAGGACAGACGTAATGAAAAACTGTTTTTT.

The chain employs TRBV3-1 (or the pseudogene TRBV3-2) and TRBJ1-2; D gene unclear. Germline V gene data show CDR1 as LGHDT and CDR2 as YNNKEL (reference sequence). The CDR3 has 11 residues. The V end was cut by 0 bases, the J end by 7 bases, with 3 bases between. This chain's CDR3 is CASSQDSGYTF. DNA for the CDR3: TGTGCCAGCAGCCAAGACTCTGGCTACACCTTC.

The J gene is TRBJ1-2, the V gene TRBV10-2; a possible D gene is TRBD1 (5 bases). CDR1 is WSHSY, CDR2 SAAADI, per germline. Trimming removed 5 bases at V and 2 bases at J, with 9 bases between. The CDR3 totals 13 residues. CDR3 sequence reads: CASSYRSNYGYTF. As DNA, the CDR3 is TGCGCCAGCAGTTACAGGAGCAACTATGGCTACACCTTC.

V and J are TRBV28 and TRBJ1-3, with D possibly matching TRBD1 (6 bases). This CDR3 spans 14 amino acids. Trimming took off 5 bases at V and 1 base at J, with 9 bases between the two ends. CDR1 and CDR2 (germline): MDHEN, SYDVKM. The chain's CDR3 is CASSAGTSGNTIYF. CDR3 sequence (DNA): TGTGCCAGCAGTGCCGGGACATCTGGAAACACCATATATTTT. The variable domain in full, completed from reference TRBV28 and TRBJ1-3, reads DVKVTQSSRYLVKRTGEKVFLECVQDMDHENMFWYRQDPGLGLRLIYFSYDVKMKEKGDIPEGYSVSREKKERFSLILESASTNQTSMYLCASSAGTSGNTIYFGEGSWLTVV.

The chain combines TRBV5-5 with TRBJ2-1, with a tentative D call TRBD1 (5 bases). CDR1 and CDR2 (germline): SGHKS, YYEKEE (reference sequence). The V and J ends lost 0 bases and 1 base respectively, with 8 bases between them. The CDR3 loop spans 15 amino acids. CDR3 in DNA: TGTGCCAGCAGCTTGGCAGGGCGGTCCTACAATGAGCAGTTCTTC. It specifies CASSLAGRSYNEQFF.

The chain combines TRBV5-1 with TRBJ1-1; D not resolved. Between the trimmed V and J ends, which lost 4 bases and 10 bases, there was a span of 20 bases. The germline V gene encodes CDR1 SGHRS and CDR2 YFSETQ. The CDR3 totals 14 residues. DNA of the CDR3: TGCGCCAGCAGCGATACTAACGACGGGAGGAGAGCTTTCTTT. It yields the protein CASSDTNDGRRAFF.